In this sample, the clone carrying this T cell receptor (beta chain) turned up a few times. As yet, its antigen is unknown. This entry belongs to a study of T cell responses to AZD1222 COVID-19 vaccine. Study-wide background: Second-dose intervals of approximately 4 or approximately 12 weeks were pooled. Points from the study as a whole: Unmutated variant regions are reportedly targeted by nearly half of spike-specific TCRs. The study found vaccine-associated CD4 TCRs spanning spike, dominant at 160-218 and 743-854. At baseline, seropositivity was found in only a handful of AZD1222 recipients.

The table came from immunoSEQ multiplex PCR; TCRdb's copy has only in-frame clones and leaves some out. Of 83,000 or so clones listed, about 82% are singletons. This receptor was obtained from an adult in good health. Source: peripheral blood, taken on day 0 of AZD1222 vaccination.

CDR3 coding DNA: TGTGCCAGTAGTACCTACAGGGAACCTAACTATGGCTACACCTTC. Translation gives CASSTYREPNYGYTF. V usage is TRBV19 and J usage is TRBJ1-2, with D perhaps TRBD1 (6 bases). The CDR3 sequence is 15 residues long. CDR1 is LNHDA and CDR2 is SQIVND in the germline V gene (reference sequence). With 4 bases removed from V and 0 bases from J, the gap between germline ends came to 12 bases.